The 21 T cell receptor beta chains in this list originate from one sample, sequenced in a study of blood T cell repertoires in COVID-19. Sequencing was performed with immunoSEQ multiplex PCR; in TCRdb, only in-frame clones are kept and a portion is missing. The data contain some 350,000 clones, 88% of them singletons. The sequenced sample was PBMCs or T cells enriched from blood (not recorded which). The origin of the receptors is a young man who had recovered from COVID-19.

This chain links TRBV24-1 with TRBJ2-5, with a weak D call TRBD1 (6 bases). Germline loops: CDR1 KGHDR, CDR2 SFDVKD. The V end lost 3 bases, the J end lost 5 bases, and 15 bases lay between the germline ends. This CDR3 is built from 15 residues. Here the CDR3 reads CATSDLGWGLETQYF. The CDR3 DNA sequence: TGTGCCACCAGTGATCTCGGGTGGGGGCTGGAGACCCAGTACTTC.

V is TRBV28 and J is TRBJ1-2; D is uncertain. The CDR3 extends over 13 amino acids. Trimming took off 2 bases at V and 0 bases at J, with 4 bases between the two ends. Germline CDR1 MDHEN, CDR2 SYDVKM. The DNA of the CDR3 is TGTGCCAGCAGTTTAAGAGCTAACTATGGCTACACCTTC. As protein: CASSLRANYGYTF.

This clone was seen once. V usage is TRBV5-1 and J usage is TRBJ1-1, with 8 bases matching TRBD1. This CDR3 region has 14 residues. Germline V lookup: CDR1 SGHRS, CDR2 YFSETQ. The V segment lost 3 bases and the J segment 10 bases; nucleotides outside the gene matches: 11. The CDR3 nucleotides read TGCGCCAGCAGCTCCTCAGGGGGCGCGGTACCAGCTTTCTTT. Its translation is CASSSSGGAVPAFF.

The rearrangement uses TRBV24-1 and TRBJ2-7, with TRBD1 identical over 9 bases. V lost 4 bases and J lost 5; bases outside the gene matches: 8. The CDR3 has 15 amino acids. Germline V gene data show CDR1 as KGHDR and CDR2 as SFDVKD. CDR3 region: CATSEAGQGSNEQYF. Written as DNA, the CDR3 is TGTGCCACCAGTGAAGCGGGACAGGGATCGAACGAGCAGTACTTC.

The genes are TRBV21-1 and TRBJ2-7; TRBD1 reflects the table's D call only, with no check against the DNA. TRBV21-1 is recorded as a pseudogene. The CDR3 runs 14 residues. This CDR3 reads CASSTPGTGKRQYF. The CDR3 DNA sequence: TGTGCCAGCAGCACCCCAGGGACAGGGAAGAGGCAGTACTTC.

The chain couples TRBV5-4 to TRBJ2-7; 7 positions agree with TRBD1. V gave up 5 bases and J gave up 2 bases; unmatched junction bases: 10. CDR1 SGHNT and CDR2 YYREEE come from the germline V gene (reference sequence). There are 15 residues in the CDR3. CDR3 DNA: TGTGCCAGCAGTATTTCCGTGGGACAGACCTACGAGCAGTACTTC. This codes for CASSISVGQTYEQYF.

This rearrangement joins TRBV5-8 to TRBJ1-1, with 7 nucleotides matching TRBD1. V was pared by 2 bases and J by 5 bases, with 0 bases of the junction left unmatched. The CDR3 has 12 residues. CDR1 is SGHTS and CDR2 is YDEGEE in the germline V gene. The CDR3 sequence is CASSFRGTEAFF. The CDR3 DNA is TGTGCCAGCAGCTTCAGGGGGACTGAAGCTTTCTTT.

The chain carries TRBV2 and TRBJ1-5; 7 bases fit TRBD1. This CDR3 has 16 residues. Trimming cost V 7 bases and J 0 bases; bases outside gene matches: 9. Germline V CDR1 and CDR2: SNHLY, FYNNEI. The CDR3 region is CASTGTVDGSNQPQHF. The CDR3 bases are TGTGCCAGCACCGGGACAGTGGACGGTAGCAATCAGCCCCAGCATTTT.

The chain recombines TRBV5-6 with TRBJ1-2; no definite D call. The V end lost 0 bases, the J end lost 4 bases, and 10 bases lay between the germline ends. CDR3 length: 14 residues. Per germline, CDR1 SGHDT and CDR2 YYEEEE. This CDR3 reads CASSLDAVPYGYTF. The CDR3 region has the DNA TGTGCCAGCAGCTTGGACGCGGTCCCCTATGGCTACACCTTC.

The rearrangement links TRBV5-8 to TRBJ1-1; TRBD1 aligns across 8 bases. With 4 bases clipped from V and 6 bases from J, the junction kept 14 bases outside the gene matches. The CDR3 spans 16 residues. CDR1 is SGHTS, CDR2 YDEGEE, per germline. The CDR3 DNA reads as TGTGCCAGCAGCCGTCGAGCGGGACAGGTCTCAGCTGAAGCTTTCTTT. This encodes CASSRRAGQVSAEAFF.

The chain carries TRBV19 and TRBJ1-5; the D gene is possibly TRBD1 (6 bases). The CDR3 has 15 amino acids. In germline, CDR1 is LNHDA, CDR2 SQIVND (reference sequence). The ends were cut back, 6 bases at V and 0 bases at J, with 12 bases in the middle. In DNA, the CDR3 is TGTGCCAGTAGAGCGGGGGCCGGTAGCAATCAGCCCCAGCATTTT. Translated: CASRAGAGSNQPQHF.

The CDR3 region has the DNA TGTGCCAGCAGCGCGGGTACAGGGCCCGCCGGGGAGCTGTTTTTT. As protein: CASSAGTGPAGELFF. The chain couples TRBV5-5 to TRBJ2-2; perhaps TRBD1 as D (6 bases). Germline assignment: CDR1 SGHKS and CDR2 YYEKEE (reference sequence). CDR3 size: 15 residues. The germline V and J ends were trimmed by 4 bases and 6 bases, with 16 bases remaining between them.

The V and J genes are TRBV11-2 and TRBJ2-5, with 12 positions matching TRBD2. Germline V gene data show CDR1 as SGHAT and CDR2 as FQNNGV. J lost 3 bases, V lost 5 bases, and 7 bases had no gene match. CDR3 length equals 16 residues. The chain's CDR3 is CASSLTSGGSKETQYF. In nucleotides, the CDR3 is TGTGCCAGCAGCCTGACTAGCGGGGGATCTAAAGAGACCCAGTACTTC.

The CDR3 spells CASSQLQGAESPLHF. The CDR3 DNA is TGTGCCAGCTCACAACTACAGGGGGCGGAGTCACCCCTCCACTTT. This rearrangement joins TRBV18 to TRBJ1-6, with 9 bases aligning to TRBD1. The CDR3 is 15 residues long. Trimming cost V 4 bases and J 10 bases; bases outside gene matches: 8. The germline V gene encodes CDR1 KGHSH and CDR2 LQKENI. The full variable domain, completed using reference TRBV18 and TRBJ1-6, is NAGVMQNPRHLVRRRGQEARLRCSPMKGHSHVYWYRQLPEEGLKFMVYLQKENIIDESGMPKERFSAEFPKEGPSILRIQQVVRGDSAAYFCASSQLQGAESPLHFGNGTRLTVT.

The chain uses TRBV5-6 and TRBJ1-1; no firm D call. Trimming took 4 bases from V and 7 from J, leaving 20 bases between them. The CDR3 has 15 residues. The germline V gene encodes CDR1 SGHDT and CDR2 YYEEEE. Written as DNA, the CDR3 is TGTGCCAGCAGCCCACCGGGAGGGAGGATGATTGAAGCTTTCTTT. It codes for CASSPPGGRMIEAFF.

This rearrangement joins TRBV5-1 to TRBJ1-3; the D is unclear. There are 15 residues in the CDR3. V was shortened by 6 bases and J by 2 bases, with 15 bases between the two germline ends. Germline CDR1 reads SGHRS; CDR2 reads YFSETQ. The CDR3 sequence is CASTLGSGAGNTIYF. The CDR3 nucleotides read TGCGCCAGCACCCTGGGGTCCGGGGCTGGAAACACCATATATTTT.

This sequence joins TRBV25-1 and TRBJ2-1; a weak D match, TRBD1 (6 bases). Trimming cost V 4 bases and J 5 bases, with 9 bases left between them. This CDR3 is built from 13 residues. CDR1 and CDR2 from the germline V gene are MGHDK and SYGVNS. The chain's CDR3 is CASSGTVHNEQFF. The CDR3 bases are TGTGCCAGCAGTGGGACAGTCCACAATGAGCAGTTCTTC. Supplemented by reference TRBV25-1 and TRBJ2-1, the full variable domain reads EADIYQTPRYLVIGTGKKITLECSQTMGHDKMYWYQQDPGMELHLIHYSYGVNSTEKGDLSSESTVSRIRTEHFPLTLESARPSHTSQYLCASSGTVHNEQFFGPGTRLTVL.

The chain joins TRBV2 to TRBJ2-1, with 9 bases lining up with TRBD2. The CDR3 extends over 15 amino acids. V lost 8 bases, J lost 7 bases, and 12 bases stayed unmatched. CDR1 and CDR2 from the germline V gene are SNHLY and FYNNEI. The CDR3 nucleotides are TGTGCCAGCGCCAAGGGAGCGGGGGGCGGGAATGAGCAGTTCTTC. This sequence encodes CASAKGAGGGNEQFF.

This chain connects TRBV6-5 to TRBJ1-1; 9 bases map to TRBD1. Per the germline V gene, CDR1 is MNHEY and CDR2 is SVGAGI. This CDR3 spans 13 amino acids. V shed 6 bases, J shed 5 bases, and the junction held 4 bases outside the gene matches. CDR3 amino acids: CASRGQGGTEAFF. The CDR3 nucleotides read TGTGCCAGCAGGGGACAGGGAGGAACTGAAGCTTTCTTT.

Concerning this clone: The junction and the germline gene differ at one end; a read error may be behind it. The chain employs TRBV2 and TRBJ2-7, with D possibly matching TRBD2 (5 bases). Germline V gene data show CDR1 as SNHLY and CDR2 as FYNNEI. This CDR3 spans 11 amino acids. The DNA of the CDR3 is TGTGCCAGCTATCACGAGGGCCCGGGCAACTTC. It codes for CASYHEGPGNF.

The chain links TRBV19 to TRBJ1-1; maybe TRBD1 (6 bases). The CDR3 consists of 15 residues. V was pared by 0 bases and J by 3 bases, with 11 bases between. CDR1 LNHDA and CDR2 SQIVND come from the germline V gene (reference sequence). CDR3: CASSIDGGLYTEAFF. In DNA form, the CDR3 reads TGTGCCAGTAGTATAGATGGGGGCCTCTACACTGAAGCTTTCTTT.